This TCR beta chain derives from a study of shared clonotypes between healthy human individuals. Study details: Per-donor plates numbered three CD4 naive, three CD4 memory, two CD8 naive and one CD8 memory. Study outcomes and limitations: The expectation was that sequencing depth would affect clonotype sharing among donors. With a handful of donors compared, around 5% of naive CD4 clonotypes were shared.

On this clone itself: Its antigen is currently unknown.

TCRdb keeps only in-frame clones here, not all; method: immunoSEQ multiplex PCR. Counted here are 950,000 to 1,100,000 clones, under 80% occurring once; the ten biggest clones make up around 1.4%. The CDR3 contains 17 residues. With 6 bases removed from V and 5 bases from J, the gap between germline ends came to 22 bases. Germline CDR1 reads MGHDK; CDR2 reads SYGVNS. Donors, healthy HIV-negative adults, lacked recent acute infections or vaccinations. The TCR originated in a man younger than 30 in good health. The chain is built from TRBV25-1 and TRBJ2-2, with a weak D call TRBD2 (7 bases). The sequencing input was memory CD4+ T cells sorted from blood. Regarding subset: CD45RA-negative fraction. This CDR3 reads CASSPQRGGLGTGELFF. The CDR3 DNA reads TGTGCCAGCAGCCCACAAAGGGGGGGCCTTGGGACCGGGGAGCTGTTTTTT.